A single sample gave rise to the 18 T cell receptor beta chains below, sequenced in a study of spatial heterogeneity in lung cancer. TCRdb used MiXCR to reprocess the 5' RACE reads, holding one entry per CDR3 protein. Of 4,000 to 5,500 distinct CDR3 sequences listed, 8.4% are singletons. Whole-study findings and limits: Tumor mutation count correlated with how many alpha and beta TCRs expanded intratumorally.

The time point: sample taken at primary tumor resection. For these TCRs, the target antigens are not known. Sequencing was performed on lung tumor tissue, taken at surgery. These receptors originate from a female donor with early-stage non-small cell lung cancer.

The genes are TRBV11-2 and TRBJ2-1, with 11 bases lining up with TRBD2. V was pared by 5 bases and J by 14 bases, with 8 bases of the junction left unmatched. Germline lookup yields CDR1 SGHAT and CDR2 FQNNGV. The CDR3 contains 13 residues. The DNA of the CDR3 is TGTGCCAGCAGCCCCCTTAGCGGGGGGGCTGAGTTCTTC. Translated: CASSPLSGGAEFF.

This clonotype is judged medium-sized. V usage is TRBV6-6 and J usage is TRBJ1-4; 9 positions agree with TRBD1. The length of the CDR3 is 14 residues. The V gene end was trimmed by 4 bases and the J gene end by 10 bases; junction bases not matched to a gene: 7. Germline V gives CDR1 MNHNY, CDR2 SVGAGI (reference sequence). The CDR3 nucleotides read TGTGCCAGCAGTTCCGCCGGGACAGGGTTAAAACTGTTTTTT. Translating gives CASSSAGTGLKLFF.

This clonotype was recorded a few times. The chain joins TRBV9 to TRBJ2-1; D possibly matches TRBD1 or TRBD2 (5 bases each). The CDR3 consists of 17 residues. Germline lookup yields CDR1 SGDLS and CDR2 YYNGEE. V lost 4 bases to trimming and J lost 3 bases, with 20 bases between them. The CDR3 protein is CASSRTIVVGGYNEQFF. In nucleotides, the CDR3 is TGTGCCAGCAGCAGGACAATAGTAGTTGGAGGCTACAATGAGCAGTTCTTC.

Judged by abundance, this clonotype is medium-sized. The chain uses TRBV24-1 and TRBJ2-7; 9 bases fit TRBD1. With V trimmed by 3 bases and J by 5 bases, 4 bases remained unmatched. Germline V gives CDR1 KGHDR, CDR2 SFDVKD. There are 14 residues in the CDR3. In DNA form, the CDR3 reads TGTGCCACCAGTGATACGAGGACAGGGGACGAGCAGTACTTC. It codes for CATSDTRTGDEQYF.

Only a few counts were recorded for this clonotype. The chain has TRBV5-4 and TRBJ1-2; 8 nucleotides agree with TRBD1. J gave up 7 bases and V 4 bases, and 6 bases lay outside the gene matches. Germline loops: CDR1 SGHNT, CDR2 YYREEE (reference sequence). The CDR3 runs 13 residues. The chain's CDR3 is CASSVGQGSGYTF. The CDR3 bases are TGTGCCAGCAGCGTAGGACAGGGAAGTGGCTACACCTTC.

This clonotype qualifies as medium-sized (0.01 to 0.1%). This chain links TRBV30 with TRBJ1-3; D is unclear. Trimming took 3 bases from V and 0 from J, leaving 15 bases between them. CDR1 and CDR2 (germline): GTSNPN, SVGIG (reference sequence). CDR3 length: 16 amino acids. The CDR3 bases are TGTGCCTGGAGCCTTCCCGGACGGAGCTCTGGAAACACCATATATTTT. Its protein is CAWSLPGRSSGNTIYF.

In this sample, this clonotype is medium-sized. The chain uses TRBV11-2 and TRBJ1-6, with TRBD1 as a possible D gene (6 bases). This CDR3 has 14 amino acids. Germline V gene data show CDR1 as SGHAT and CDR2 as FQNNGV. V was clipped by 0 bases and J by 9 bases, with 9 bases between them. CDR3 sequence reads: CASSLDGGRSPLHF. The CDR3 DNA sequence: TGTGCCAGCAGCTTAGATGGGGGGCGTTCACCCCTCCACTTT.

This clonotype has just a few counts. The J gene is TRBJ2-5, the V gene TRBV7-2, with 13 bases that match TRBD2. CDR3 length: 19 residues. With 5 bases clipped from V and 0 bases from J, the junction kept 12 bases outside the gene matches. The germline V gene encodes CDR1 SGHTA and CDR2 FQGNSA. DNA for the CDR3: TGTGCCAGCAGCCGACCTAGACTAGCGGGGGGCCCCAACCAAGAGACCCAGTACTTC. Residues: CASSRPRLAGGPNQETQYF.

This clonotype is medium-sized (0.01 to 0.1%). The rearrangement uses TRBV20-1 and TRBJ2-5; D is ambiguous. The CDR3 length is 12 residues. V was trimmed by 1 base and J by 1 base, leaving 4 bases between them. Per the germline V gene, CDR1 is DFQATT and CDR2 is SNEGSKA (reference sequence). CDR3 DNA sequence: TGCAGTGCTAGAGCCCCCCAAGAGACCCAGTACTTC. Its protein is CSARAPQETQYF.

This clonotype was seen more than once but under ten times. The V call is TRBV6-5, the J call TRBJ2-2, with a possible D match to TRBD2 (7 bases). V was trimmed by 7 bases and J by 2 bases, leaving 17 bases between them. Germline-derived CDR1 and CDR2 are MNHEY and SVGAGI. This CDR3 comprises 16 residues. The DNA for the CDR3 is TGTGCCAGCACCGCCCTGGGGGGGGGCAACACCGGGGAGCTGTTTTTT. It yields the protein CASTALGGGNTGELFF.

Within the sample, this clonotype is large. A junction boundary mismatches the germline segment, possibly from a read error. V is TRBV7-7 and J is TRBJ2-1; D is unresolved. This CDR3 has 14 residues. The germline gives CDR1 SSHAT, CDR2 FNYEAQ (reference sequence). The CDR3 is CASSLEPGLNEQFF. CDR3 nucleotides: TGTGCTAGCAGCTTGGAGCCCGGTCTCAATGAGCAGTTCTTC.

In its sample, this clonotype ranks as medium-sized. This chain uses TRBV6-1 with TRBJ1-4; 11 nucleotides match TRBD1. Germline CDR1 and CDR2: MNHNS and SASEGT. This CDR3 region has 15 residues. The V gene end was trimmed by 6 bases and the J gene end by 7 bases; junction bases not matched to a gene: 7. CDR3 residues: CASRLAGTGGEKLFF. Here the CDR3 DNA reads TGTGCCAGCAGGTTGGCCGGGACAGGGGGTGAAAAACTGTTTTTT.

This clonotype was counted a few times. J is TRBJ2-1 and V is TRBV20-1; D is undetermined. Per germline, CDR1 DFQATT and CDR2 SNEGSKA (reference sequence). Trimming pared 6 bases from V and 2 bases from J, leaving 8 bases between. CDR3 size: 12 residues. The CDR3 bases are TGCAGTGCCCCGACCCCCTACAATGAGCAGTTCTTC. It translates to CSAPTPYNEQFF.

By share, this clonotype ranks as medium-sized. This CDR3 is CASSWGSRRTDTQYF. The CDR3 region has the DNA TGTGCCAGCAGCTGGGGCAGCCGACGCACAGATACGCAGTATTTT. This chain uses TRBV7-3 with TRBJ2-3, with a tentative D call TRBD1 (5 bases). Trimming removed 4 bases from V and 1 base from J, with 12 bases in between. The CDR3 contains 15 residues. Germline V lookup: CDR1 SGHTA, CDR2 FQGTGA.

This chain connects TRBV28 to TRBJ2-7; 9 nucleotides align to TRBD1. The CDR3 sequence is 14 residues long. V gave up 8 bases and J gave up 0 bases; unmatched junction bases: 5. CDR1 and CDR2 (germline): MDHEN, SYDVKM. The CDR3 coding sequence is TGTGCCAGCGGCCTGACAGGGGGCTCCTACGAGCAGTACTTC. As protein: CASGLTGGSYEQYF.

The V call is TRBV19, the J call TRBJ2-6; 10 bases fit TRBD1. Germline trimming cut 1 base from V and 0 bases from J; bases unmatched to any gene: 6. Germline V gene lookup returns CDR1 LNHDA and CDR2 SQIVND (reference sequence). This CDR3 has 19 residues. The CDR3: CASSIGWGQGFSGANVLTF. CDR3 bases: TGTGCCAGTAGTATAGGATGGGGACAGGGGTTCTCTGGGGCCAACGTCCTGACTTTC.

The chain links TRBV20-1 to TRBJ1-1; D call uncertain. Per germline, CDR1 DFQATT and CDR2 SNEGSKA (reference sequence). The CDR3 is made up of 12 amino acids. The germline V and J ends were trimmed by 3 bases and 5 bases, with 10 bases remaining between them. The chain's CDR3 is CSASGDVTEAFF. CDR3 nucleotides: TGCAGTGCTAGTGGGGATGTTACTGAAGCTTTCTTT.

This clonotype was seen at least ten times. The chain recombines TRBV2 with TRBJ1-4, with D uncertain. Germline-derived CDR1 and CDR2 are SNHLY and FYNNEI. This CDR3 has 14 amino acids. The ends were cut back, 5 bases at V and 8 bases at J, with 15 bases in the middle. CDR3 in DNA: TGTGCCAGCAGTCGAGGGAACACGCAAGAAAAACTGTTTTTT. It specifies CASSRGNTQEKLFF.